This entry features one T cell receptor (beta chain) sequence. The sample belongs to a study of STAT5B mutations in CD4+ large granular lymphocyte leukemia. The CDR3 runs 14 residues. Germline V gives CDR1 MNHNS, CDR2 SASEGT. Trimming shortened V by 7 bases and J by 1 base, and 13 bases separated the two germline ends. The survey-level immunoSEQ assay was used. The repertoire was sequenced with immunoSEQ multiplex PCR; TCRdb's copy has only in-frame clones and lacks some. The table shows around 30,000 clones, with around 80% occurring only once. Sequenced material: CD4+ T cells from blood buffy coats. The receptor comes from a human donor in good health. V is TRBV6-1 and J is TRBJ1-1; no definite D call. In DNA, the CDR3 is TGTGCCAGCACCCACGGTCCGGAGAACACTGAAGCTTTCTTT. Translating it yields CASTHGPENTEAFF.